This record covers a single T cell receptor beta chain. Only in-frame clones appear in the TCRdb table, and some are missing; sequencing was by immunoSEQ multiplex PCR. The table has about 1 million clones, roughly 80% seen once. The V end was cut by 4 bases, the J end by 11 bases, with 14 bases between. The CDR3 totals 12 residues. Germline CDR1 and CDR2: KGHSY and FQNENV. The entry originates in a study of shared clonotypes between healthy human individuals. The sequenced sample consisted of memory CD4+ T cells sorted from blood. As for subset: CD45RA-negative fraction. The rearrangement links TRBV16 to TRBJ1-1; the D gene is possibly TRBD1 (5 bases). This receptor was obtained from a man aged 18 to 35 in good health. CDR3: CASSPTGKGAFF. DNA for the CDR3: TGTGCCAGCAGCCCCACCGGGAAGGGGGCTTTCTTT.